The 7 T cell receptor beta chains listed next were all sequenced from one sample in a study of human T cells and chemical hapten exposure. Specified time point: pre-sensitization, week 0. Treatment indicated: therapeutic diphenylcyclopropenone sensitization with weekly scalp DPC. TCRdb redid the calling of the RACE reads with MiXCR, one entry per CDR3 protein. The repertoire consists of around 56,000 distinct CDR3 sequences, with approximately 10% occurring once and the leading ten covering roughly 9.1%. The source was whole blood, collected in connection with sensitization to the hapten diphenylcyclopropenone (DPC). The source of these receptors is a man aged 35 to 55 with alopecia areata. Some clones in this sample may be carry-over from other donors' samples.

This chain uses TRBV29-1 with TRBJ2-2; the match to TRBD2 covers 10 bases. The CDR3 covers 14 residues. V trimming: 5 bases; J trimming: 4 bases; junction bases outside the gene matches: 4. The germline gives CDR1 SQVTM, CDR2 ANQGSEA. The CDR3 DNA sequence: TGCAGCGTTAAGCGGGAGGGCCTCACCGGGGAGCTGTTTTTT. It yields the protein CSVKREGLTGELFF.

This clonotype was recorded at least ten times. The rearrangement uses TRBV15 and TRBJ2-7; tentatively, D is TRBD2 (5 bases). Germline values: CDR1 LNHNV, CDR2 YYDKDF (reference sequence). The V end was cut by 0 bases, the J end by 5 bases, with 17 bases between. This CDR3 has 16 amino acids. As DNA, the CDR3 is TGTGCCACCAGCAGAGAAACAAGCGGTAGGCCGGACGAGCAGTACTTC. Translating it yields CATSRETSGRPDEQYF. The variable domain in full, with the rest retrieved from reference TRBV15 and TRBJ2-7, is DAMVIQNPRYQVTQFGKPVTLSCSQTLNHNVMYWYQQKSSQAPKLLFHYYDKDFNNEADTPDNFQSRRPNTSFCFLDIRSPGLGDTAMYLCATSRETSGRPDEQYFGPGTRLTVT.

By proportion, this clonotype is medium-sized. V is TRBV12-3 or TRBV12-4 and J is TRBJ1-1; D not resolved. CDR3 length: 16 residues. Between the trimmed V and J ends, which lost 6 bases and 4 bases, there was a span of 21 bases. CDR3 loop: CASSPPRIVWGTEAFF. The DNA for the CDR3 is TGTGCCAGCAGCCCTCCCCGAATTGTCTGGGGCACTGAAGCTTTCTTT.

This chain links TRBV5-1 with TRBJ1-2; a possible D gene is TRBD1 (5 bases). The germline CDR1 and CDR2 sequences are SGHRS and YFSETQ. The CDR3 extends over 15 amino acids. V lost 0 bases to trimming and J lost 4 bases, with 13 bases between them. The CDR3 loop is CASSLGQPQVYGYTF. The CDR3 DNA follows: TGCGCCAGCAGCTTGGGACAGCCGCAGGTCTATGGCTACACCTTC.

The sample holds many counts of this clonotype. The chain employs TRBV7-9 and TRBJ2-7; TRBD1 matches 8 bases. The CDR3 consists of 15 residues. J gave up 2 bases and V 5 bases, and 8 bases lay outside the gene matches. The germline V gene encodes CDR1 SEHNR and CDR2 FQNEAQ (reference sequence). The CDR3 DNA sequence: TGTGCCAGCAGCCTACCGACAGGGGTAACCTACGAGCAGTACTTC. It specifies CASSLPTGVTYEQYF.

This clonotype appeared a few times. This chain links TRBV20-1 with TRBJ2-1; perhaps TRBD2 as D (5 bases). This CDR3 is 16 amino acids long. Germline V CDR1 and CDR2: DFQATT, SNEGSKA (reference sequence). Trimming took 3 bases from V and 6 from J, leaving 21 bases between them. Here the CDR3 DNA reads TGCAGTGCTAGGTCTTTGCGGTTTCGGGGTGGCAATGAGCAGTTCTTC. Its translation: CSARSLRFRGGNEQFF.

The sample holds a few counts of this clonotype. The chain joins TRBV20-1 to TRBJ2-7; 10 bases agree with TRBD1. V shed 8 bases and J 4 bases; nucleotides not matched to a gene: 8. The CDR3 runs 13 residues. Per germline, CDR1 DFQATT and CDR2 SNEGSKA (reference sequence). CDR3 residues: CSQLGTGVYEQYF. The DNA of the CDR3 is TGCAGTCAACTCGGGACAGGGGTTTACGAGCAGTACTTC.